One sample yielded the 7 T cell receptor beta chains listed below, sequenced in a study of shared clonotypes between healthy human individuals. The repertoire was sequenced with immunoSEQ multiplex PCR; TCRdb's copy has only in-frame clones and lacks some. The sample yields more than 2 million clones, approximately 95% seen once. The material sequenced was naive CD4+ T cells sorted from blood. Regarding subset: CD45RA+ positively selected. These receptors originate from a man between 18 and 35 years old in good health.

The CDR3 sequence is CASSSPRTAYNEQFF. CDR3 sequence (DNA): TGTGCCAGCAGTTCACCCCGGACAGCTTACAATGAGCAGTTCTTC. The chain uses TRBV11-2 and TRBJ2-1; TRBD1 is a possible D gene (6 bases). CDR1 is SGHAT, CDR2 FQNNGV, per germline. The CDR3 sequence is 15 residues long. Trimming left V 6 bases short and J 4 bases short, with 16 bases between.

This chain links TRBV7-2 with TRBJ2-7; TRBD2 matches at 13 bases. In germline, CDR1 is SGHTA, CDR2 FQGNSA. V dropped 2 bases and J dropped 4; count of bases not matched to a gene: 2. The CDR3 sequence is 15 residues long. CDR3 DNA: TGTGCCAGCAGCTTAATGACTAGCGGGAGGTACGAGCAGTACTTC. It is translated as CASSLMTSGRYEQYF.

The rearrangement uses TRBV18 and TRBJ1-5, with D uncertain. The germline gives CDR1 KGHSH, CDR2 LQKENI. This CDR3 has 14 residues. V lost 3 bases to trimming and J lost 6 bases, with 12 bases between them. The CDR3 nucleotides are TGTGCCAGCTCACCGATCCCGGCAGGTCAGCCCCAGCATTTT. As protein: CASSPIPAGQPQHF.

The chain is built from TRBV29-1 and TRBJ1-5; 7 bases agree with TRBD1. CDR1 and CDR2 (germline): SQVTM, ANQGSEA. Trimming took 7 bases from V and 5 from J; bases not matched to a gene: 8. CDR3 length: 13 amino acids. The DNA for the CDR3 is TGCAGCGCACAGGGGTTTGGCGATCAGCCCCAGCATTTT. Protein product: CSAQGFGDQPQHF.

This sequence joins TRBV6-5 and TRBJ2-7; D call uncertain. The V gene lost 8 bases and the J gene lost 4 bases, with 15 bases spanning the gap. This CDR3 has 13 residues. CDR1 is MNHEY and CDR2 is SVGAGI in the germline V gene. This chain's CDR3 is CASARTVSYEQYF. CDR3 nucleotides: TGTGCCAGCGCCAGGACCGTTTCGTACGAGCAGTACTTC.

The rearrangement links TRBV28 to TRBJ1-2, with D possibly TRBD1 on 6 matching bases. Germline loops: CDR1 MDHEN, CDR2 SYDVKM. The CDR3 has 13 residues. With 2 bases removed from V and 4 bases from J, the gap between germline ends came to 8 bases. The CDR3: CASSLRTAYGYTF. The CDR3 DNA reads TGTGCCAGCAGTTTAAGGACAGCCTATGGCTACACCTTC.

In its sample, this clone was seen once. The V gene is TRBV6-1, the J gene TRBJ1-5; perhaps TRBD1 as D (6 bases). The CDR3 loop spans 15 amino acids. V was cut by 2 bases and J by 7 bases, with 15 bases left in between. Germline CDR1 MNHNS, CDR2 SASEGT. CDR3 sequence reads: CASSEMSGARQPQHF. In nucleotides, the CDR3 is TGTGCCAGCAGTGAAATGTCGGGGGCCCGCCAGCCCCAGCATTTT.